This is a list of T cell receptor beta chains from one sample in a study of T cell responses to AZD1222 COVID-19 vaccine. The assay was immunoSEQ multiplex PCR, and TCRdb's table has in-frame clones only and misses some. Counted here are about 150,000 clones, roughly 92% occurring once; the ten biggest clones make up roughly 1.6%. The starting material was peripheral blood, obtained on day 0 of AZD1222 vaccination. These TCRs come from an adult in good health. Each CDR3 is given with its conserved first and last residue. A D gene is named only where the DNA matches it firmly. For some rows the clone size is stated as once, few or many, or as a class when expanded; others skip it.

v_call: TRBV5-8
clone_size: -
j_call: TRBJ1-5
d_call: -
cdr3_aa: CATFRGGNQPQHF
cdr3_nt: TGTGCCACCTTCCGGGGTGGCAATCAGCCCCAGCATTTT

v_call: TRBV15
clone_size: -
j_call: TRBJ2-5
d_call: -
cdr3_aa: CATSRDGTRETQYF
cdr3_nt: TGTGCCACCAGCAGAGACGGGACCCGAGAGACCCAGTACTTC

v_call: TRBV6-7
clone_size: -
j_call: TRBJ1-6
d_call: -
cdr3_aa: CASRSRRGPLHF
cdr3_nt: TGTGCCAGCCGGAGCCGCCGGGGGCCCCTCCACTTT

v_call: TRBV7-6
clone_size: -
j_call: TRBJ2-3
d_call: TRBD2
cdr3_aa: CASSPRTSGGPTDTQYF
cdr3_nt: TGTGCCAGCAGCCCTAGGACCAGCGGGGGCCCCACAGATACGCAGTATTTT

v_call: TRBV29-1
clone_size: -
j_call: TRBJ1-2
d_call: -
cdr3_aa: CSVSQAGYYGYTF
cdr3_nt: TGCAGCGTTTCCCAGGCCGGATACTATGGCTACACCTTC

v_call: TRBV5-5
clone_size: -
j_call: TRBJ2-5
d_call: TRBD2
cdr3_aa: CASSLGASGRGRETQYF
cdr3_nt: TGTGCCAGCAGCCTAGGGGCTAGCGGGAGAGGGAGAGAGACCCAGTACTTC

v_call: TRBV14
clone_size: -
j_call: TRBJ2-7
d_call: TRBD2
cdr3_aa: CASSPTSGGTYEQYF
cdr3_nt: TGTGCCAGCAGCCCTACTAGCGGGGGAACCTACGAGCAGTACTTC

v_call: TRBV5-1
clone_size: -
j_call: TRBJ2-2
d_call: TRBD2
cdr3_aa: CASMGAGETGELFF
cdr3_nt: TGCGCCAGCATGGGAGCGGGGGAAACCGGGGAGCTGTTTTTT

v_call: TRBV11-2
clone_size: -
j_call: TRBJ1-6
d_call: -
cdr3_aa: CASSPRGRKLNSPLHF
cdr3_nt: TGTGCCAGCAGCCCCAGGGGCAGAAAGCTTAATTCACCCCTCCACTTT

v_call: TRBV11-2
clone_size: -
j_call: TRBJ2-2
d_call: -
cdr3_aa: CASSLIAGNTGELFF
cdr3_nt: TGTGCCAGCAGCTTAATAGCCGGGAACACCGGGGAGCTGTTTTTT

v_call: TRBV4-2
clone_size: -
j_call: TRBJ1-5
d_call: -
cdr3_aa: CASSQDGGGYQPQHF
cdr3_nt: TGTGCCAGCAGCCAAGATGGCGGCGGTTATCAGCCCCAGCATTTT

v_call: TRBV21-1
clone_size: -
j_call: TRBJ2-7
d_call: -
cdr3_aa: CASSKSGSSSYEQYF
cdr3_nt: TGTGCCAGCAGCAAATCGGGGTCGAGCTCCTACGAGCAGTACTTC

v_call: TRBV27
clone_size: once
j_call: TRBJ2-7
d_call: -
cdr3_aa: CASSLGRPYEQYF
cdr3_nt: TGTGCCAGCAGTTTGGGCCGACCCTACGAGCAGTACTTC

v_call: TRBV5-1
clone_size: -
j_call: TRBJ1-1
d_call: -
cdr3_aa: CASSLGDSPWAEAFF
cdr3_nt: TGCGCCAGCAGCTTGGGGGACTCCCCATGGGCTGAAGCTTTCTTT

v_call: TRBV12-5
clone_size: -
j_call: TRBJ1-1
d_call: -
cdr3_aa: CASAKIGGNTEAFF
cdr3_nt: TGTGCTAGTGCCAAAATCGGGGGGAACACTGAAGCTTTCTTT

v_call: TRBV6-1
clone_size: few
j_call: TRBJ2-1
d_call: -
cdr3_aa: CASSGTTGRGLYNEQFF
cdr3_nt: TGTGCCAGCAGTGGGACGACAGGGAGGGGACTCTACAATGAGCAGTTCTTC

v_call: TRBV6-5
clone_size: -
j_call: TRBJ1-5
d_call: TRBD1
cdr3_aa: CASRSGGPSHQPQHF
cdr3_nt: TGTGCCAGCAGATCAGGGGGCCCTAGCCATCAGCCCCAGCATTTT

v_call: TRBV12-3/TRBV12-4
clone_size: -
j_call: TRBJ2-5
d_call: -
cdr3_aa: CASSKGQQETQYF
cdr3_nt: TGTGCCAGCAGTAAAGGACAGCAAGAGACCCAGTACTTC

v_call: TRBV29-1
clone_size: -
j_call: TRBJ1-1
d_call: -
cdr3_aa: CSVGRTVDTEAFF
cdr3_nt: TGCAGCGTTGGCAGGACAGTAGACACTGAAGCTTTCTTT

v_call: TRBV6-5
clone_size: -
j_call: TRBJ2-7
d_call: -
cdr3_aa: CASSFYRGSYEQYF
cdr3_nt: TGTGCCAGCAGTTTCTATCGAGGGTCCTACGAGCAGTACTTC

v_call: TRBV9
clone_size: -
j_call: TRBJ2-7
d_call: TRBD1
cdr3_aa: CASSARDRLYEQYF
cdr3_nt: TGTGCCAGCAGCGCCCGGGACAGACTCTACGAGCAGTACTTC

v_call: TRBV18
clone_size: -
j_call: TRBJ2-2
d_call: -
cdr3_aa: CASSPPIENTGELFF
cdr3_nt: TGTGCCAGCTCACCACCGATAGAGAACACCGGGGAGCTGTTTTTT

v_call: TRBV7-3
clone_size: once
j_call: TRBJ2-7
d_call: TRBD1
cdr3_aa: CASSQTGTGIYEQYF
cdr3_nt: TGTGCCAGCAGCCAAACCGGGACAGGGATCTACGAGCAGTACTTC

v_call: TRBV12-5
clone_size: few
j_call: TRBJ2-3
d_call: TRBD1
cdr3_aa: CASGPRPTGKSTDTQYF
cdr3_nt: TGTGCTAGTGGTCCCCGGCCGACAGGGAAGAGCACAGATACGCAGTATTTT

v_call: TRBV2
clone_size: -
j_call: TRBJ1-1
d_call: -
cdr3_aa: CASSARAGTEAFF
cdr3_nt: TGTGCCAGCAGCGCACGGGCAGGGACTGAAGCTTTCTTT

v_call: TRBV6-1
clone_size: -
j_call: TRBJ1-2
d_call: -
cdr3_aa: CASSEALTGGYGYTF
cdr3_nt: TGTGCCAGCAGTGAAGCCCTGACAGGCGGTTATGGCTACACCTTC

v_call: TRBV5-1
clone_size: -
j_call: TRBJ2-2
d_call: TRBD2
cdr3_aa: CASSSSGLADYTGELFF
cdr3_nt: TGCGCCAGCAGCTCCTCGGGACTAGCAGACTACACCGGGGAGCTGTTTTTT

v_call: TRBV6-2/TRBV6-3
clone_size: -
j_call: TRBJ2-2
d_call: -
cdr3_aa: CASSQPRRAGELFF
cdr3_nt: TGTGCCAGCAGCCAACCTAGGAGGGCCGGGGAGCTGTTTTTT

v_call: TRBV5-1
clone_size: once
j_call: TRBJ1-2
d_call: -
cdr3_aa: CASSLAGTTNYGYTF
cdr3_nt: TGCGCCAGCAGCTTGGCCGGGACAACGAACTATGGCTACACCTTC

v_call: TRBV9
clone_size: -
j_call: TRBJ2-1
d_call: TRBD2
cdr3_aa: CASSVGLAGAAYNEQFF
cdr3_nt: TGTGCCAGCAGCGTAGGACTAGCGGGAGCTGCGTACAATGAGCAGTTCTTC

v_call: TRBV20-1
clone_size: -
j_call: TRBJ2-7
d_call: -
cdr3_aa: CSAGGRYEQYF
cdr3_nt: TGCAGTGCTGGGGGACGGTACGAGCAGTACTTC